This entry lists 14 T cell receptor beta chains sequenced from one sample in a study of tumor-infiltrating lymphocytes in primary liver carcinoma. Total RNA and DNA came together from about 21-30 mg of bulk tissue without cell sorting. TCR beta cDNA was reverse-transcribed from around 0.55 ug of total RNA. The reaction used a constant-region primer and ProtoScript II reverse transcriptase. Nested multiplex PCR, run for three rounds with slightly modified ARM-PCR, yielded TCR beta libraries. The opening two PCR rounds, ten to eleven cycles each, paired TRBV1-TRBV30 forward primers with a C-beta reverse primer. MiXCR was run by TCRdb on the multiplex PCR reads, yielding one entry per CDR3 protein. Of 50,000 to 70,000 distinct CDR3 sequences in the sample, 55% to 75% were seen once. The sample consisted of liver tumor tissue from sampling region 2. Sample subset: tumor region T2, inferior pole. Receptors originate from a man aged 40-49 years with primary liver carcinoma and hepatitis B virus infection.

About this clonotype: The conserved phenylalanine or tryptophan is not found at the CDR3 terminus, so this likely reflects a read error. The chain recombines TRBV10-3 with TRBJ2-5; either TRBD1 or TRBD2 may fit D (5 bases each). The CDR3 is made up of 14 amino acids. Germline CDR1 and CDR2: ENHRY and SYGVKD. The V gene lost 3 bases and the J gene lost 4 bases, with 12 bases spanning the gap. DNA of the CDR3: TGTGCCATCAGTGACTCGACAGAGGGAGAGACCCAGTACTCC. This gives the protein CAISDSTEGETQYS.

A note on this clonotype: A read error may account for a junction end that differs from germline. The chain uses TRBV12-3 or TRBV12-4 and TRBJ2-4, with D perhaps given as TRBD1 or TRBD2 (5 bases each). The CDR3 is made up of 18 amino acids. The CDR3 protein is CASSLWGGTDIANNIQYF. CDR3 coding DNA: TGTGCCAGCAGCTTATGGGGTGGGACGGACATAGCCAACAACATTCAGTACTTC.

This clonotype was counted between two and nine times. V gene TRBV6-5 combines with J gene TRBJ2-7; no reliable D call. CDR1 MNHEY and CDR2 SVGAGI come from the germline V gene. The CDR3 totals 18 residues. With 2 bases removed from V and 2 bases from J, the gap between germline ends came to 22 bases. The CDR3 here is CASSYKGPATSIAYEQYF. The CDR3 DNA reads TGTGCCAGCAGTTACAAGGGCCCTGCCACTTCTATAGCCTACGAGCAGTACTTC.

This clonotype was detected only once. The junction does not match germline at one end; this may be a read error. The V and J genes are TRBV6-2 or TRBV6-3 and TRBJ1-5; D is possibly TRBD1 (5 bases). Per the germline V gene, CDR1 is MNHEY and CDR2 is SVGEGT. The CDR3 runs 19 residues. DNA for the CDR3: TGTGCCAGCAGTTACAACTCCCGCGAGGGGTTTAACGGTGGTCAGCCCCAGCTTTTT. Translating gives CASSYNSREGFNGGQPQLF.

This chain connects TRBV5-4 to TRBJ2-1; TRBD2 aligns across 9 bases. The CDR3 runs 15 residues. The germline CDR1 and CDR2 sequences are SGHNT and YYREEE (reference sequence). Trimming cost V 4 bases and J 9 bases; bases outside gene matches: 11. CDR3 bases: TGTGCCAGCAGCCGGGGGACTAGCTCCGGGTCTGAGCAGTTCTTC. It yields the protein CASSRGTSSGSEQFF. The whole variable domain, filled in from reference TRBV5-4 and TRBJ2-1, reads ETGVTQSPTHLIKTRGQQVTLRCSSQSGHNTVSWYQQALGQGPQFIFQYYREEENGRGNFPPRFSGLQFPNYSSELNVNALELDDSALYLCASSRGTSSGSEQFFGPGTRLTVL.

The chain uses TRBV19 and TRBJ2-5; D is uncertain. Germline V lookup: CDR1 LNHDA, CDR2 SQIVND (reference sequence). This CDR3 is built from 15 residues. The V and J ends lost 5 bases and 5 bases respectively, with 18 bases between them. CDR3 sequence (DNA): TGTGCCAGTAGTCCAGCAAGCTGGCCAACGGAGACCCAGTACTTC. This translates into CASSPASWPTETQYF.

On this clonotype itself: The junction departs from the called germline gene at one end, perhaps through a read error. The rearrangement joins TRBV4-1 to TRBJ2-7, with D hard to call. The CDR3 covers 13 residues. Germline V gene lookup returns CDR1 MGHRA and CDR2 YSYEKL. CDR3 sequence: CANIPGRWYEQYF. The CDR3 DNA is TGCGCCAACATCCCGGGCCGTTGGTACGAACAGTACTTC.

This clonotype was seen just once. Relative to the germline gene, one junction end is altered; a read error may explain this. The chain combines TRBV6-1 with TRBJ2-1; no clear D. CDR1 and CDR2 (germline): MNHNS, SASEGT. There are 11 residues in the CDR3. CDR3 in amino acids: CILRYYNVQFF. The CDR3, as DNA: TGTATTCTCCGGTACTACAATGTGCAGTTCTTC.

Details on this clonotype: Compared with germline, one end of the junction differs, possibly owing to a read error. The chain recombines TRBV11-2 with TRBJ2-3, with 9 nucleotides matching TRBD1. Germline CDR1 is SGHAT and CDR2 is FQNNGV. The CDR3 has 15 residues. The CDR3 region is CANSLSGQGPDTQYF. Here the CDR3 DNA reads TGTGCCAACAGCTTATCCGGACAGGGGCCGGATACACAGTATTTT. Drawing the rest from reference TRBV11-2 and TRBJ2-3, the complete variable domain is EAGVAQSPRYKIIEKRQSVAFWCNPISGHATLYWYQQILGQGPKLLIQFQNNGVVDDSQLPKDRFSAERLKGVDSTLKIQPAKLEDSAVYLCANSLSGQGPDTQYFGPGTRLTVL.

The rearrangement links TRBV11-2 to TRBJ2-7; the D gene could be TRBD1 or TRBD2 (6 bases each). Germline CDR1 is SGHAT and CDR2 is FQNNGV. The CDR3 loop spans 15 amino acids. The V gene lost 0 bases and the J gene lost 6 bases, with 15 bases spanning the gap. The DNA of the CDR3 is TGTGCCAGCAGCTTAGAAGGGGGGCGCGCGAGCGAGCAGTACTTC. Protein sequence: CASSLEGGRASEQYF.

This clonotype appeared a few times. A read error may account for a junction end that differs from germline. The rearrangement joins TRBV11-2 to TRBJ2-1, with a tentative D call TRBD1 (5 bases). Germline loops: CDR1 SGHAT, CDR2 FQNNGV. This CDR3 region has 14 residues. This chain's CDR3 is CACSLYRLVSELFF. CDR3 in DNA: TGTGCCTGCAGCTTATACAGGCTAGTTAGTGAGCTGTTCTTC.

Concerning this clonotype: Germline is not matched at one junction end, which may reflect a read error. The rearrangement links TRBV11-2 to TRBJ2-5, with 9 bases lining up with TRBD2. The CDR3 spans 16 residues. The germline V gene encodes CDR1 SGHAT and CDR2 FQNNGV. The CDR3 region has the DNA TGTGCCAGCAGCTTAACAGCGGGGGGCTCGGGGGAGGCCCACTACTTC. This sequence encodes CASSLTAGGSGEAHYF.

This clonotype was recorded a few times. Its ends do not fully match the called genes, so a read error is possible. The V call is TRBV11-2, the J call TRBJ2-5; possibly TRBD2 for D (6 bases). Looked up from germline, CDR1 is SGHAT and CDR2 is FQNNGV. CDR3 length: 15 residues. CDR3 nucleotide sequence: TGTGCCAGCAGCCAAAGTCCTGGCGGGGTGAAAGAGACCCAGTTC. Translation gives CASSQSPGGVKETQF.

In its sample, this clonotype was seen many times. The V call is TRBV5-5, the J call TRBJ1-1; 8 nucleotides align to TRBD1. The germline V gene encodes CDR1 SGHKS and CDR2 YYEKEE (reference sequence). The CDR3 is 16 residues long. J gave up 4 bases and V 4 bases, and 12 bases lay outside the gene matches. CDR3 sequence (DNA): TGTGCCAGCAGCCAAGGACAGGGACATGAATTCACTGAAGCTTTCTTT. This encodes CASSQGQGHEFTEAFF.